One T cell receptor (beta chain) is described in this entry. This record belongs to a study of T cells in Graves' hyperthyroidism and ophthalmopathy. The investigators amplified TCR beta CDR3 regions from RNA transcripts. The HTBI primer set drove a first-round RT-PCR of the TCR CDR3. TCRdb re-called the multiplex PCR reads with MiXCR, one entry per CDR3 protein. The sample yields fewer than 400,000 distinct CDR3 sequences, approximately 16% seen once. The sample was blood. This receptor was taken from a man aged 25 to 40 with Graves' hyperthyroidism.

CDR3 sequence reads: CASSYSRNRPKPYEQYF. The CDR3 DNA reads TGTGCCAGCAGTTACTCCAGGAACAGACCAAAACCCTACGAGCAGTACTTC. The chain links TRBV6-2 or TRBV6-3 to TRBJ2-7; D is undetermined. Deletions cut 0 bases from V and 2 bases from J, with 17 bases between. From germline, CDR1 is MNHEY and CDR2 SVGEGT. This CDR3 has 17 amino acids.